This TCR beta chain was sequenced during a study of T cells in Graves' hyperthyroidism and ophthalmopathy. Study findings and constraints: Most thyroid-expanded clonotypes above 0.001 were also found in blood. A model of 13 V-J pairs discriminated ophthalmopathy from stable hyperthyroidism.

Trimming cost V 4 bases and J 5 bases, with 17 bases left between them. CDR1 is MNHEY and CDR2 is SMNVEV in the germline V gene (reference sequence). The CDR3 loop spans 15 amino acids. Points on this clonotype: Its antigen is as yet unknown.

Those with hyperthyroidism were 18 to 65 years old, newly diagnosed, and ill for under 2 months. The source material, RNA transcripts, was used to amplify TCR beta CDR3 regions. Researchers ran a first-round RT-PCR on the TCR CDR3 using the HTBI primer set. TCRdb reanalysed the multiplex PCR reads using MiXCR and keeps one entry per CDR3 protein. The table includes under 400,000 distinct CDR3 sequences, 15% to 20% detected once. The rearrangement links TRBV27 to TRBJ2-5; D might be TRBD1 or TRBD2, each matching 6 bases. The specimen sequenced was blood. The clonotype was recovered from a woman aged 50 to 60 with Graves' hyperthyroidism. DNA for the CDR3: TGTGCCAGCAGTTGGGAAATGGGGGGCGGGGAGACCCAGTACTTC. As protein: CASSWEMGGGETQYF.